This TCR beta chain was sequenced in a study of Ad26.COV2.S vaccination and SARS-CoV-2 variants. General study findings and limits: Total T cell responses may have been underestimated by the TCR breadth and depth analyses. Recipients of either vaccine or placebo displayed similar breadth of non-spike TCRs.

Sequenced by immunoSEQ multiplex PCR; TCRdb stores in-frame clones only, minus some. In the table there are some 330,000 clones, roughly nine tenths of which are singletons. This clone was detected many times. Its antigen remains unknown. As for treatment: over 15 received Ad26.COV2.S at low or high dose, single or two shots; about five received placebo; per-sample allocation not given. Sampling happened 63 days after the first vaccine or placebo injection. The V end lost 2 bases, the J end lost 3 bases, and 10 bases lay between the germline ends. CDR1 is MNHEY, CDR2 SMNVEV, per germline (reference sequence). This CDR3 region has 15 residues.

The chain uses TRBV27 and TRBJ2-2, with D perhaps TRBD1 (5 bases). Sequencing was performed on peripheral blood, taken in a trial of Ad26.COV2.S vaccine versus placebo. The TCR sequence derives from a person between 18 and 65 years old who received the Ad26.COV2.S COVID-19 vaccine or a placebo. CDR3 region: CASSLVSGYTGELFF. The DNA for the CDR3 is TGTGCCAGCAGTTTAGTATCAGGGTACACCGGGGAGCTGTTTTTT.